A selection of T cell receptor beta chains follows, all from one sample in a study of neoadjuvant anti-PD-1 for oral cavity cancer. The protocol was immunoSEQ multiplex PCR, while the TCRdb copy is restricted to in-frame clones and leaves out a portion. Of some 7,000 clones listed, 74% are singletons. This specimen was PBMCs, taken before nivolumab (anti-PD-1) treatment. These receptors were collected from a person aged 40 to 85 with oral cavity squamous cell carcinoma. The CDR3 runs from the conserved cysteine through the conserved F or W. The D gene is left open where the match is weak. The size field is filled for only some rows; it gives once, few, many or a size class.

D	V	J	size	DNA	CDR3
NA	TRBV7-7	TRBJ2-3	NA	TGTGCCAGCAGCTTAGACGGGGGCAGCACAGATACGCAGTATTTT	CASSLDGGSTDTQYF
TRBD2	TRBV6-1	TRBJ2-7	few	TGTGCCGGCACCGAGGGAGGGAGTCCGTCCTACGAGCAGTACTTC	CAGTEGGSPSYEQYF
NA	TRBV9	TRBJ1-3	NA	TGTGCCAGCAGCGTAGACTCCAAAGGCGTGCCCTCTGGAAACACCATATATTTT	CASSVDSKGVPSGNTIYF
TRBD2	TRBV9	TRBJ2-5	NA	TGTGCCAGCAGCGTAGGAGGCGGGGGGGGCGTTACAGAGACCCAGTACTTC	CASSVGGGGGVTETQYF
NA	TRBV11-2	TRBJ1-2	NA	TGTGCCAGCACCCGGGGCTTAGATTATGGCTACACCTTC	CASTRGLDYGYTF
NA	TRBV18	TRBJ1-2	few	TGTGCCAGCTCAGACACTCCCTATGGCTACACCTTC	CASSDTPYGYTF
NA	TRBV10-2	TRBJ1-5	NA	TGCGCCAGCAGCCCGGCCGGGGGCAAGGGGGGTCAGCCCCAGCATTTT	CASSPAGGKGGQPQHF
NA	TRBV5-1	TRBJ2-7	NA	TGCGCCAGCAGCTTGGAGGGCGGAGCCTTCTACGAGCAGTACTTC	CASSLEGGAFYEQYF
NA	TRBV30	TRBJ2-7	NA	TGTGCCTGGAGTTATGCCAGGGCCCACGAGCAGTACTTC	CAWSYARAHEQYF
NA	TRBV6-1	TRBJ2-7	NA	TGTGCCAGCAGTGAAGGTGGGACGTCCGCCTACGAGCAGTACTTC	CASSEGGTSAYEQYF